The T cell receptor (beta chain) under discussion was sequenced for a study of T cell responses to AZD1222 COVID-19 vaccine. The CDR3 runs to 13 residues. The V gene lost 5 bases and the J gene lost 4 bases, with 9 bases spanning the gap. Germline CDR1 and CDR2: LNHDA and SQIVND (reference sequence). About this clone: Its antigen is not identified.

General study findings and limits: Only a handful of people who got AZD1222 tested seropositive at baseline. The sample set comprised mostly white British donors with more females, and clonal diversity was possibly underestimated. Unmutated variant regions are reportedly the target of nearly half of TCRs that are spike-specific. Rises in breadth and depth of Spike-specific TCRs came after two AZD1222 doses.

TCRdb keeps only in-frame clones here, not all; method: immunoSEQ multiplex PCR. The sample yields fewer than 50,000 clones, 60% to 85% seen once. The chain uses TRBV19 and TRBJ1-5; D not resolved. Here the sequenced sample was peripheral blood, taken on day 0 of AZD1222 vaccination. This sequence was found in an adult in good health. The DNA of the CDR3 is TGTGCCAGTAGTGGTGCCGCGAATCAGCCCCAGCATTTT. Translated, it gives CASSGAANQPQHF.